This T cell receptor (beta chain) was sequenced in a study of read filtering for tumor transcriptome and immune sequencing. This library used 300 to 450 ng RNA and molecular barcoded adaptors spanning alpha/delta and beta/gamma chains. Using its own MiXCR run on the reads, TCRdb lists one record per CDR3 protein. Altogether 35,000 to 40,000 distinct CDR3 sequences are present, around 13% being singletons, with the ten largest covering around 36%. This clonotype was recorded at least ten times. Its antigen remains unidentified. Study outcomes and limitations: IR-seq and RNA-seq agreed better without single-read clonotypes.

With 5 bases removed from V and 6 bases from J, the gap between germline ends came to 10 bases. Germline V lookup: CDR1 SEHNR, CDR2 FQNEAQ (reference sequence). The CDR3 is 13 amino acids. The sequenced material came from a population of CD138-negative cells sorted from bone marrow. V gene TRBV7-9 combines with J gene TRBJ2-2; no clear D gene. This TCR was recovered from a donor at least 40 years old with multiple myeloma. The CDR3 spells CASSTTSAGELFF. CDR3 DNA sequence: TGTGCCAGCAGCACCACCAGCGCCGGGGAGCTGTTTTTT.